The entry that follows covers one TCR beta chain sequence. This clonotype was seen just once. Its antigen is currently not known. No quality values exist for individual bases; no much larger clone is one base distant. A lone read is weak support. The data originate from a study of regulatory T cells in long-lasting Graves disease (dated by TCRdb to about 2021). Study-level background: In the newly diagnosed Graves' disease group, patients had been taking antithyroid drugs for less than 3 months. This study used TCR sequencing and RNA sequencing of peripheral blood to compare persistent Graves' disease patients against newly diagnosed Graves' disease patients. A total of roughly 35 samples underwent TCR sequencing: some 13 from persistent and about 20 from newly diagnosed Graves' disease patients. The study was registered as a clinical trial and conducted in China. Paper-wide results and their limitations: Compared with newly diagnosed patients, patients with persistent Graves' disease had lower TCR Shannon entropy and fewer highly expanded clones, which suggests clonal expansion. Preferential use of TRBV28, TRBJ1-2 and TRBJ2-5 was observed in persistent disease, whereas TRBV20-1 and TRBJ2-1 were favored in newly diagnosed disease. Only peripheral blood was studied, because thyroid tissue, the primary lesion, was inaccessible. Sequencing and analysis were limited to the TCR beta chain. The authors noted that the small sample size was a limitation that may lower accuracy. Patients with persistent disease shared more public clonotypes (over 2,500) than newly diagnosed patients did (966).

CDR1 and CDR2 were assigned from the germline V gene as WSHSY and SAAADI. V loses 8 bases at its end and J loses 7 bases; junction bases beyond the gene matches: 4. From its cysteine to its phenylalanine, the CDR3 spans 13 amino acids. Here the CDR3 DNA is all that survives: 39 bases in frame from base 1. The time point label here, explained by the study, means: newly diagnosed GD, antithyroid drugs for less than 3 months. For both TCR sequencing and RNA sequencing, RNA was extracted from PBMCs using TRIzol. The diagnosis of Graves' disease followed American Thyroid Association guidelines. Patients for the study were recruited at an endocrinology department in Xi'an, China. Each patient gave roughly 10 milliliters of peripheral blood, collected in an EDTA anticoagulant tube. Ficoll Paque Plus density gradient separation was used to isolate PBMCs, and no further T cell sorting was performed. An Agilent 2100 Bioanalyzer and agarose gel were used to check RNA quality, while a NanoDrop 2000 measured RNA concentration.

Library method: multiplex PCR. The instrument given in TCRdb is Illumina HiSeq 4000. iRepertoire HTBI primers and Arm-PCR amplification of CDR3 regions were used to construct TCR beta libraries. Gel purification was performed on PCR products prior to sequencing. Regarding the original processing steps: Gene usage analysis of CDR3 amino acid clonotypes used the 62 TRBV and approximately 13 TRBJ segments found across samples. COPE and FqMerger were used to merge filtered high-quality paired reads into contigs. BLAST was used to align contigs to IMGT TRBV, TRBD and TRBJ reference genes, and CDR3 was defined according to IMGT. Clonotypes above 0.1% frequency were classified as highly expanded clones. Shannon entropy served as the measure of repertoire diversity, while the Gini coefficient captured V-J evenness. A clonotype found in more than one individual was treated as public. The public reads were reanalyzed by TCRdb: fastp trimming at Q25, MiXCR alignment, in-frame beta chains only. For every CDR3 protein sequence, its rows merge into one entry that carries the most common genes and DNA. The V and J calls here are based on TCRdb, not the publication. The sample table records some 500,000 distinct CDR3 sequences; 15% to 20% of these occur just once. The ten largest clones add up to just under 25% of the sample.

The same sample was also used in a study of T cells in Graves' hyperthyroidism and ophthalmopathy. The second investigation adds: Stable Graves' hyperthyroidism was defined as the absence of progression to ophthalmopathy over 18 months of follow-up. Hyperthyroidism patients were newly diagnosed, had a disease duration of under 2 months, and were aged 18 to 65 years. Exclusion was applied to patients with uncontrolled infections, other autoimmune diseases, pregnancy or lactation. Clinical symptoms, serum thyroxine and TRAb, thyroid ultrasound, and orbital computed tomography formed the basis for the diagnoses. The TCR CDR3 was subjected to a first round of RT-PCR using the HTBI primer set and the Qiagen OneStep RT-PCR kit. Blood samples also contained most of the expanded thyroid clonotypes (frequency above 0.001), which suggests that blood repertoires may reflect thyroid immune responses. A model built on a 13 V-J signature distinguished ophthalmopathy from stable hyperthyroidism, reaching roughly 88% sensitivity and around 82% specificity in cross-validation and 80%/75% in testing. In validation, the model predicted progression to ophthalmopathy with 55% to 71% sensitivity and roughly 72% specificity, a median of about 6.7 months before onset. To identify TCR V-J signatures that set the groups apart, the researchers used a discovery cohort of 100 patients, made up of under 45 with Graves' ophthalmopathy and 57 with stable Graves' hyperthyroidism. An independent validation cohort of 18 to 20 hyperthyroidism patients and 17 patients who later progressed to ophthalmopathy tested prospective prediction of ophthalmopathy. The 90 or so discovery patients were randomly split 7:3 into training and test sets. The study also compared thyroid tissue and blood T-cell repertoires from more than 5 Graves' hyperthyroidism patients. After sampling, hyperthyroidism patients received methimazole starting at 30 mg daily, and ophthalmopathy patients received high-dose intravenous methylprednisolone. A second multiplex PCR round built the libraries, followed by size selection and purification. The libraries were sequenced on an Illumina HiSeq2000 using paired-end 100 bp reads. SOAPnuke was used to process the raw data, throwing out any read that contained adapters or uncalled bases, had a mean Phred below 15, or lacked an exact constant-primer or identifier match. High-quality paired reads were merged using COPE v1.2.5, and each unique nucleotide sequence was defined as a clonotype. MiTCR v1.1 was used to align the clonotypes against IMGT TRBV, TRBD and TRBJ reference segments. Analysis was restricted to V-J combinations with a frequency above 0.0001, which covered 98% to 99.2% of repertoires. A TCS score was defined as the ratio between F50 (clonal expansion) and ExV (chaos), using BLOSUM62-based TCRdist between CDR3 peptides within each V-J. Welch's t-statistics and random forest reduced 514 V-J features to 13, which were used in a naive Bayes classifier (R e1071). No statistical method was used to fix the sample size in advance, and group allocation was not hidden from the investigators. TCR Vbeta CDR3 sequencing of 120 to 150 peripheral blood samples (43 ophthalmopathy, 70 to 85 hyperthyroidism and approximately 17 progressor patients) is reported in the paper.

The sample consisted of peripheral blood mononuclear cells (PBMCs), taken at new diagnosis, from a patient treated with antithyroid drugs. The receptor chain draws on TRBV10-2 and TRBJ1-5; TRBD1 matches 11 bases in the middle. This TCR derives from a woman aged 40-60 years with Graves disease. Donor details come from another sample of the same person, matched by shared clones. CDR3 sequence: CASGTGGNQPQHF. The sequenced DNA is TGCGCCAGCGGGACAGGGGGAAACCAGCCCCAGCATTTT.